Following are 6 T cell receptor beta chains from one sample sequenced in a study of blood T cell repertoires in COVID-19. TCRdb keeps only in-frame clones here, not all; method: immunoSEQ multiplex PCR. The top ten clones hold more than 4.5% of a sample with approximately 97,000 clones, roughly 90% of them seen once. Sequenced input: peripheral blood. These receptors were obtained from a woman aged 45-59 years with COVID-19, enrolled during active disease.

The CDR3 here is CASSLETGYKGGELFF. CDR3 DNA sequence: TGTGCCAGCAGTTTAGAAACAGGGTATAAGGGCGGGGAGCTGTTTTTT. V is TRBV28 and J is TRBJ2-2; a possible D gene is TRBD1 (6 bases). Deletions cut 2 bases from V and 7 bases from J, with 17 bases between. This CDR3 has 16 amino acids. Germline CDR1 is MDHEN and CDR2 is SYDVKM.

This chain uses TRBV25-1 with TRBJ2-3, with D perhaps TRBD2 (5 bases). The CDR3 loop spans 16 amino acids. The germline V gene has CDR1 MGHDK and CDR2 SYGVNS. Deletions cut 0 bases from V and 4 bases from J, with 14 bases between. The CDR3 nucleotides read TGTGCCAGCAGTGAATATTCCGGAGCAGCGGCAGATACGCAGTATTTT. Protein: CASSEYSGAAADTQYF.

J is TRBJ1-2 and V is TRBV4-1, with 8 bases lining up with TRBD1. Germline V CDR1 and CDR2: MGHRA, YSYEKL. V shed 10 bases and J 6 bases; nucleotides not matched to a gene: 13. The CDR3 has 14 residues. As DNA, the CDR3 is TGCGCCACAACCGGACAGGGCCTCGGTGATGGCTACACCTTC. Amino acid sequence: CATTGQGLGDGYTF.

The V call is TRBV30, the J call TRBJ1-2; no clear D gene. V lost 4 bases and J lost 6, with 15 bases in between. Germline loops: CDR1 GTSNPN, CDR2 SVGIG (reference sequence). This CDR3 contains 13 residues. CDR3 region: CAWTKDGKNGYTF. DNA for the CDR3: TGTGCCTGGACCAAGGACGGGAAGAATGGCTACACCTTC.

The rearrangement joins TRBV10-2 to TRBJ1-3; D gene unclear. From germline, CDR1 is WSHSY and CDR2 SAAADI. The CDR3 spans 12 residues. Between the trimmed V and J ends, which lost 8 bases and 0 bases, there was a span of 5 bases. CDR3 sequence reads: CASRGSGNTIYF. The CDR3 region has the DNA TGCGCCAGCCGGGGCTCTGGAAACACCATATATTTT.

J is TRBJ1-3 and V is TRBV5-6; D unresolved. Germline V CDR1 and CDR2: SGHDT, YYEEEE. This CDR3 is 14 amino acids long. V was shortened by 4 bases and J by 0 bases, with 8 bases between the two germline ends. The CDR3 DNA reads TGTGCCAGCAGCAGCCGTAGCTCTGGAAACACCATATATTTT. It codes for CASSSRSSGNTIYF. Together with reference TRBV5-6 and TRBJ1-3, the CDR3 gives the full variable domain: DAGVTQSPTHLIKTRGQQVTLRCSPKSGHDTVSWYQQALGQGPQFIFQYYEEEERQRGNFPDRFSGHQFPNYSSELNVNALLLGDSALYLCASSSRSSGNTIYFGEGSWLTVV.